A single sample gave rise to the 26 T cell receptor beta chains below, sequenced in a study of cytomegalovirus exposure and HLA in healthy donors. Primers included in the PCR were 60 Vbeta and 13 Jbeta primers. Profiling relied on immunoSEQ multiplex PCR, and the TCRdb table lists in-frame clones only, not all of them. The sample carries about 210,000 clones, around 80% recorded once. The specimen was PBMCs. These receptors were obtained from a man under 40 in good health and CMV-seronegative.

The chain combines TRBV19 with TRBJ1-5; 8 bases agree with TRBD1. This CDR3 has 14 amino acids. The V gene end was trimmed by 8 bases and the J gene end by 3 bases; junction bases not matched to a gene: 6. Germline V CDR1 and CDR2: LNHDA, SQIVND (reference sequence). CDR3 in DNA: TGTGCCAGTGCTCACAGGGGGGACAATCAGCCCCAGCATTTT. Translation gives CASAHRGDNQPQHF.

This clone turned up a few times. The chain is built from TRBV2 and TRBJ2-4; 7 bases align to TRBD1. Trimming at V came to 7 bases and at J to 0 bases, leaving 6 bases not matched to a gene. This CDR3 has 15 amino acids. Germline CDR1 and CDR2: SNHLY and FYNNEI. This CDR3 is CASTRRQGAKNIQYF. Here the CDR3 DNA reads TGTGCCAGCACTCGCCGACAGGGAGCCAAAAACATTCAGTACTTC.

The V call is TRBV19, the J call TRBJ1-5, with D hard to call. Germline CDR1 is LNHDA and CDR2 is SQIVND (reference sequence). Trimming pared 6 bases from V and 6 bases from J, leaving 12 bases between. The length of the CDR3 is 13 residues. The CDR3 nucleotides read TGTGCCAGTAGCGTCGGGGTACCTCAGCCCCAGCATTTT. It yields the protein CASSVGVPQPQHF.

This clone was seen a few times. V gene TRBV6-6 combines with J gene TRBJ2-7; 10 nucleotides align to TRBD1. Unmatched junction bases numbered 14, after V lost 6 bases and J lost 12 bases. Germline CDR1 and CDR2: MNHNY and SVGAGI (reference sequence). The CDR3 covers 14 residues. This CDR3 reads CASRQPGQGTSMYF. CDR3 coding DNA: TGTGCCAGCAGACAACCGGGACAGGGGACGAGCATGTACTTC.

The V call is TRBV5-1, the J call TRBJ2-7; possible D gene TRBD2, 6 bases. This CDR3 comprises 14 residues. Trimming cost V 2 bases and J 0 bases, with 9 bases left between them. The germline CDR1 and CDR2 sequences are SGHRS and YFSETQ. In DNA, the CDR3 is TGCGCCAGCAGCTTTGGGGGGACCTCCTACGAGCAGTACTTC. It specifies CASSFGGTSYEQYF.

The sample holds a few counts of this clone. The V and J genes are TRBV5-4 and TRBJ1-1; TRBD1 matches 10 bases. The CDR3 loop spans 15 amino acids. V lost 0 bases, J lost 4 bases, and 3 bases stayed unmatched. Germline CDR1 SGHNT, CDR2 YYREEE (reference sequence). The DNA for the CDR3 is TGTGCCAGCAGCTTGGACGGGACAGGGGTCACTGAAGCTTTCTTT. Its translation is CASSLDGTGVTEAFF.

The sample holds a few counts of this clone. The J gene is TRBJ1-5, the V gene TRBV16, with D possibly being TRBD1 (5 bases). Trimming took 2 bases from V and 7 from J, leaving 15 bases between them. Germline CDR1 reads KGHSY; CDR2 reads FQNENV. CDR3 length: 15 residues. The DNA for the CDR3 is TGTGCCAGCAGCCAAATGAGTCAGGGTACACAGCCCCAGCATTTT. Amino acids: CASSQMSQGTQPQHF.

The CDR3 sequence: CASSLGRPGGPYNEQFF. In nucleotides, the CDR3 is TGTGCCAGCAGCTTAGGGCGGCCAGGGGGCCCCTACAATGAGCAGTTCTTC. The genes are TRBV7-2 and TRBJ2-1; 8 nucleotides match TRBD1. The J segment lost 2 bases and the V segment lost 1 base, leaving 7 bases of the junction unmatched. CDR1 and CDR2 from the germline V gene are SGHTA and FQGNSA. The CDR3 is 17 residues long.

V gene TRBV27 combines with J gene TRBJ2-5, with TRBD1 identical over 8 bases. The CDR3 runs to 15 residues. Germline values: CDR1 MNHEY, CDR2 SMNVEV (reference sequence). The J segment lost 7 bases and the V segment lost 5 bases, leaving 12 bases of the junction unmatched. The CDR3 spells CASSRYDGTGGTQYF. The DNA for the CDR3 is TGTGCCAGCAGTAGGTACGACGGGACAGGAGGGACCCAGTACTTC.

The chain links TRBV2 to TRBJ1-2; D possibly corresponds to TRBD1 (5 bases). The V gene lost 6 bases and the J gene lost 4 bases, with 21 bases spanning the gap. The CDR3 loop spans 16 amino acids. Germline values: CDR1 SNHLY, CDR2 FYNNEI. The CDR3 spells CASRPSLGGIGYGYTF. DNA of the CDR3: TGTGCCAGCAGACCGAGTTTGGGGGGAATCGGCTATGGCTACACCTTC.

The chain recombines TRBV5-1 with TRBJ1-1; D gene uncertain. Between the trimmed V and J ends, which lost 5 bases and 4 bases, there was a span of 18 bases. The CDR3 length is 15 residues. Germline V gives CDR1 SGHRS, CDR2 YFSETQ. Written as DNA, the CDR3 is TGCGCCAGCAGAGGAGTCGCAGTGGAATTCACTGAAGCTTTCTTT. Translated: CASRGVAVEFTEAFF.

The chain uses TRBV15 and TRBJ1-5, with no clear D. CDR1 is LNHNV, CDR2 YYDKDF, per germline (reference sequence). The CDR3 contains 14 residues. V lost 5 bases and J 5 bases, leaving 13 bases between the germline ends. This CDR3 is CATSGTPGDQPQHF. The CDR3 bases are TGTGCCACCAGCGGTACCCCCGGGGATCAGCCCCAGCATTTT.

The chain joins TRBV11-2 to TRBJ1-2; TRBD1 matches 7 bases. J lost 4 bases, V lost 5 bases, and 7 bases had no gene match. The CDR3 runs to 14 residues. Germline CDR1 and CDR2: SGHAT and FQNNGV. The CDR3 region is CASSRQGSVYGYTF. In DNA form, the CDR3 reads TGTGCCAGCAGCCGACAGGGCTCGGTCTATGGCTACACCTTC.

The chain is built from TRBV19 and TRBJ2-2; TRBD1 matches 7 bases. The V and J ends lost 7 bases and 2 bases, in that order; junction bases with no gene match: 7. Germline V gene lookup returns CDR1 LNHDA and CDR2 SQIVND (reference sequence). The CDR3 length is 15 residues. The CDR3 is CASTGQIINTGELFF. The CDR3 bases are TGTGCCAGTACGGGACAGATCATTAACACCGGGGAGCTGTTTTTT.

The CDR3 DNA is TGTGCCATCAGAAATCAGGGGTACGAGCAGTACTTC. Amino acid sequence: CAIRNQGYEQYF. The chain links TRBV10-3 to TRBJ2-7, with D possibly being TRBD1 (6 bases). The V gene's germline CDR1 is ENHRY and CDR2 SYGVKD. The V end lost 6 bases, the J end lost 4 bases, and 10 bases lay between the germline ends. This CDR3 spans 12 amino acids.

The V call is TRBV6-6, the J call TRBJ1-6; D possibly corresponds to TRBD1 (5 bases). The germline V gene has CDR1 MNHNY and CDR2 SVGAGI (reference sequence). The CDR3 is made up of 13 amino acids. V lost 2 bases to trimming and J lost 7 bases, with 6 bases between them. The CDR3, as DNA: TGTGCCAGCAGTTACGGGGCGAATTCACCCCTCCACTTT. It encodes CASSYGANSPLHF.

This sequence joins TRBV9 and TRBJ2-3; 7 bases are a match to TRBD1. The CDR3 has 17 residues. J lost 1 base, V lost 0 bases, and 8 bases had no gene match. The V gene's germline CDR1 is SGDLS and CDR2 YYNGEE. This chain's CDR3 is CASSVEATGSGTDTQYF. The CDR3 DNA reads as TGTGCCAGCAGCGTAGAGGCGACAGGGAGCGGCACAGATACGCAGTATTTT.

As concerns this clone: Distinct nucleotide sequences in the sample also encode this CDR3. The chain is built from TRBV28 and TRBJ2-7; 10 nucleotides line up with TRBD1. CDR1 is MDHEN and CDR2 is SYDVKM in the germline V gene. Trimming took 6 bases from V and 0 from J; bases not matched to a gene: 5. The CDR3 runs 15 residues. The CDR3 DNA is TGTGCCAGCAGCCCCTGGACAGGGGGCTCCTACGAGCAGTACTTC. Translation gives CASSPWTGGSYEQYF.

V and J are TRBV7-2 and TRBJ1-6, with 7 positions matching TRBD1. Per germline, CDR1 SGHTA and CDR2 FQGNSA. The CDR3 has 15 residues. After removal of 5 bases from V and 3 bases from J, the junction contained 4 bases not matched to a gene. CDR3 amino acids: CASSPRQGYNSPLHF. The CDR3, as DNA: TGTGCCAGCAGCCCACGACAGGGCTATAATTCACCCCTCCACTTT.

This clone was picked up a small number of times. V is TRBV19 and J is TRBJ2-7; tentatively, D is TRBD1 (7 bases). Trimming removed 0 bases at V and 9 bases at J, with 18 bases between. Germline-derived CDR1 and CDR2 are LNHDA and SQIVND (reference sequence). This CDR3 comprises 15 residues. CDR3 sequence (DNA): TGTGCCAGTAGTATAGATCGGGCAGGGGGGAGGCTGCAGTACTTC. Amino acids: CASSIDRAGGRLQYF. The variable domain in full, with the rest retrieved from reference TRBV19 and TRBJ2-7, is DGGITQSPKYLFRKEGQNVTLSCEQNLNHDAMYWYRQDPGQGLRLIYYSQIVNDFQKGDIAEGYSVSREKKESFPLTVTSAQKNPTAFYLCASSIDRAGGRLQYFGPGTRLTVT.

V gene TRBV19 combines with J gene TRBJ2-1; D might be TRBD1 (6 bases). CDR3 length equals 15 residues. The V end lost 1 base, the J end lost 10 bases, and 17 bases lay between the germline ends. Germline loops: CDR1 LNHDA, CDR2 SQIVND (reference sequence). The CDR3 loop reads CASSIGLNRAQEQFF. CDR3 nucleotide sequence: TGTGCCAGTAGTATAGGACTAAACAGGGCTCAGGAGCAGTTCTTC.

This clone has more than one count but fewer than ten. This sequence joins TRBV14 and TRBJ1-1; a possible D gene is TRBD1 (6 bases). Germline V gene sequence: CDR1 SGHDN, CDR2 FVKESK. Trimming cost V 4 bases and J 8 bases, with 20 bases left between them. This CDR3 comprises 15 residues. CDR3 DNA: TGTGCCAGCAGCCCCTGGAGAGGGGGGGCCATAGAAGCTTTCTTT. It encodes CASSPWRGGAIEAFF.

The chain carries TRBV7-9 and TRBJ2-1; D gene unclear. This CDR3 has 15 residues. Looked up from germline, CDR1 is SEHNR and CDR2 is FQNEAQ (reference sequence). V lost 5 bases to trimming and J lost 0 bases, with 11 bases between them. The CDR3 loop reads CASSVYISSYNEQFF. CDR3 nucleotide sequence: TGTGCCAGCAGCGTATACATAAGCTCCTACAATGAGCAGTTCTTC.

The chain combines TRBV14 with TRBJ2-3; 7 nucleotides match TRBD1. The CDR3 contains 15 residues. The germline CDR1 and CDR2 sequences are SGHDN and FVKESK. Trimming removed 3 bases from V and 2 bases from J; junction bases left unmatched: 5. DNA for the CDR3: TGTGCCAGCAGCCATCGACAGGGCCTCACAGATACGCAGTATTTT. Its translation is CASSHRQGLTDTQYF. Drawing the rest from reference TRBV14 and TRBJ2-3, the complete variable domain is EAGVTQFPSHSVIEKGQTVTLRCDPISGHDNLYWYRRVMGKEIKFLLHFVKESKQDESGMPNNRFLAERTGGTYSTLKVQPAELEDSGVYFCASSHRQGLTDTQYFGPGTRLTVL.

This chain joins TRBV18 and TRBJ2-5, with a weak D call TRBD2 (6 bases). Germline V gives CDR1 KGHSH, CDR2 LQKENI. This CDR3 is 14 amino acids long. V gave up 2 bases and J gave up 1 base, with 8 bases separating them. This CDR3 is CASSPGGIQETQYF. The CDR3 nucleotides read TGTGCCAGCTCACCAGGGGGGATCCAAGAGACCCAGTACTTC.

The V and J genes are TRBV7-9 and TRBJ1-4; D uncertain. CDR1 is SEHNR, CDR2 FQNEAQ, per germline (reference sequence). The V gene lost 3 bases and the J gene lost 0 bases, with 8 bases spanning the gap. This CDR3 has 15 residues. This CDR3 is CASSFDAATNEKLFF. The CDR3 nucleotides read TGTGCCAGCAGCTTCGATGCAGCAACTAATGAAAAACTGTTTTTT.